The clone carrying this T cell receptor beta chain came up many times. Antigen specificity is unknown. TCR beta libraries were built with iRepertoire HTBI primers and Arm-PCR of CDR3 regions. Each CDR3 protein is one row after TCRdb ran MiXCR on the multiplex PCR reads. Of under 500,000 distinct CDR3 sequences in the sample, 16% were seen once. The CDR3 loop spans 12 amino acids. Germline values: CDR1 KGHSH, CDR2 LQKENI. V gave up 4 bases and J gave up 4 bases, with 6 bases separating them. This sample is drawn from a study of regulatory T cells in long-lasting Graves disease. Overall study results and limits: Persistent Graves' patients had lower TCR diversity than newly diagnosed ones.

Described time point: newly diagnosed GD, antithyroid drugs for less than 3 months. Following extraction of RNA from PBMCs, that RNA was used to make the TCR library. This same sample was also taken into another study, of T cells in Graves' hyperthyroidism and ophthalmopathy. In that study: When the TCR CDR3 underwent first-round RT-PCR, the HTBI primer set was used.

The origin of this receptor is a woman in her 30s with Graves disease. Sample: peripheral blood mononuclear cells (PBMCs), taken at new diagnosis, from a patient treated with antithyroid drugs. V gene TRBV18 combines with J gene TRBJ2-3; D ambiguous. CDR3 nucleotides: TGTGCCAGCTCACTTAAGGCAGATACGCAGTATTTT. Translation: CASSLKADTQYF.